The TCR beta chain described here comes from a study of blood T cell repertoires in COVID-19. On the study more broadly: The United States, Italy and Spain supplied acute and convalescent COVID-19 samples. T cells, B-cell-depleted T cells, or PBMCs provided the cDNA or gDNA that served as material.

As processed by the authors: Reference gene primer amplification gave estimated nucleated cell counts. Assay: immunoSEQ multiplex PCR; the TCRdb copy retains only in-frame clones and omits some. That table supplies the V and J calls and clone size; D and trimming were determined from the DNA. The table shows roughly 52,000 clones, with about four fifths occurring only once. This clone has only one observation. The CDR3 totals 15 residues. In germline, CDR1 is SGHTA, CDR2 FQGNSA. Trimming pared 5 bases from V and 4 bases from J, leaving 18 bases between. The chain recombines TRBV7-2 with TRBJ2-7; D remains ambiguous. The source material was peripheral blood. This clonotype originated in a human donor in a cohort sampled during active or convalescent COVID-19. The CDR3 nucleotides are TGTGCCAGCAGCCCCACGGTCGCCGGCAGGTACGAGCAGTACTTC. Translating it yields CASSPTVAGRYEQYF.